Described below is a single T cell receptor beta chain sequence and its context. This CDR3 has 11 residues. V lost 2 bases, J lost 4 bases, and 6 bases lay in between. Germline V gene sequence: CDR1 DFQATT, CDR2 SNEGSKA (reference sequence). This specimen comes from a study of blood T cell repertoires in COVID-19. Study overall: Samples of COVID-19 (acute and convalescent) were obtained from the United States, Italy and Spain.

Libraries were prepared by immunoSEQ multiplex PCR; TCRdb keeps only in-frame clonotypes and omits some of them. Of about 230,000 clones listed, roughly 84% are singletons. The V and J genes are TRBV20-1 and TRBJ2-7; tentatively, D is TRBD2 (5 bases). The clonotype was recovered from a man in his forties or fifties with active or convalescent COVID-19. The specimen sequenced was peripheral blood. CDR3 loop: CSARSGYEQYF. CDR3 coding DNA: TGCAGTGCTAGATCGGGGTACGAGCAGTACTTC.